This TCR beta chain was identified during a study of CD8 T cells in ankylosing spondylitis. Notes on this clonotype: Its antigen remains unknown. The junction departs from germline at one end; a sequencing error may be responsible.

Study findings and constraints: The study looked at matched synovial fluid samples from ankylosing spondylitis patients. Disease-linked clones were reported to be significantly enriched there. Disease-linked clones, CD8+, were relatively rare in peripheral blood.

From germline, CDR1 is MNHEY and CDR2 SMNVEV (reference sequence). The CDR3 runs 13 residues. TCRdb analysed the 5' RACE reads with MiXCR anew, one entry per CDR3 protein. The profile shows roughly 180,000 distinct CDR3 sequences, 9.8% of them singletons. Sequencing used blood, either unsorted or a sorted T cell fraction (not recorded which). This clonotype originated in a female donor with ankylosing spondylitis or in good health (not recorded which). V is TRBV27 and J is TRBJ1-3, with a possible D match to TRBD1 (6 bases). CDR3 bases: TGTGACAGCAAGAGGGGGGGTTTAAACACCATATATTTT. It is translated as CDSKRGGLNTIYF.